This T cell receptor (beta chain) was identified in a study of brain metastases from non-small cell lung cancer. With 7 bases removed from V and 0 bases from J, the gap between germline ends came to 12 bases. Germline CDR1 LNHDA, CDR2 SQIVND (reference sequence). The CDR3 has 14 residues. This table comes from immunoSEQ multiplex PCR, and its TCRdb copy is limited to in-frame clones, with some not included. The repertoire consists of almost 4,500 clones, with about 81% occurring once and the leading ten covering 5.5% to 7.5%. Sequencing was done on a sample of tumor-adjacent normal tissue. The genes are TRBV19 and TRBJ2-5, with D tentatively TRBD1 (6 bases). The clonotype was recovered from a donor at least 40 years old with non-small cell lung cancer. The CDR3 bases are TGTGCCAGTAAACAGGGTAACCACCAAGAGACCCAGTACTTC. It yields the protein CASKQGNHQETQYF.